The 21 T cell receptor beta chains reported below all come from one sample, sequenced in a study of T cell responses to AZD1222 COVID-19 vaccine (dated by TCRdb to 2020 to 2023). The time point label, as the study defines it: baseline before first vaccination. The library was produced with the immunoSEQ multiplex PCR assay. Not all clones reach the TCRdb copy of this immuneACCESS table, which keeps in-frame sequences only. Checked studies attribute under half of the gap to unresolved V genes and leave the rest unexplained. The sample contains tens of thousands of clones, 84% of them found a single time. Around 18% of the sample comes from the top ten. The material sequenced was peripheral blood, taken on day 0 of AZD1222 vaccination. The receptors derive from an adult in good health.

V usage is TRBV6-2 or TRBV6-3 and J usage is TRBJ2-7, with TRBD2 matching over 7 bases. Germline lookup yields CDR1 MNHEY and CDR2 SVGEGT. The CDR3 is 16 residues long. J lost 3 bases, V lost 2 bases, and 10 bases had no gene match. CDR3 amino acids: CASSYPPGRGDYEQYF. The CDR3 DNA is TGTGCCAGCAGTTACCCTCCGGGACGGGGGGACTACGAGCAGTACTTC.

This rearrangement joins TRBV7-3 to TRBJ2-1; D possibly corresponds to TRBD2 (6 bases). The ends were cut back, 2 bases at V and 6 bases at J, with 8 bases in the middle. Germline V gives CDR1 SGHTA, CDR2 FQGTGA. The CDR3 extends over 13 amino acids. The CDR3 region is CASSLRRGNEQFF. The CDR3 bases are TGTGCCAGCAGCTTACGGCGGGGCAATGAGCAGTTCTTC.

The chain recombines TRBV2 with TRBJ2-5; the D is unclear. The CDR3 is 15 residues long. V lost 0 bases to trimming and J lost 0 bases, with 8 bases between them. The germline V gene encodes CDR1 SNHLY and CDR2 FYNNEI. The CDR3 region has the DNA TGTGCCAGCAGTGAAGCGCTGGCGTACCAAGAGACCCAGTACTTC. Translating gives CASSEALAYQETQYF. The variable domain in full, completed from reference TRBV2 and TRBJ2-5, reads EPEVTQTPSHQVTQMGQEVILRCVPISNHLYFYWYRQILGQKVEFLVSFYNNEISEKSEIFDDQFSVERPDGSNFTLKIRSTKLEDSAMYFCASSEALAYQETQYFGPGTRLLVL.

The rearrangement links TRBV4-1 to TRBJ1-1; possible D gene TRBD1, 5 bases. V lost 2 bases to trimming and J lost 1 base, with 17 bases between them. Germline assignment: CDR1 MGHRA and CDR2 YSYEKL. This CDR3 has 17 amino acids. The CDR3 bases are TGCGCCAGCAGCCAACGGGACCCCTCAATGGGGAACACTGAAGCTTTCTTT. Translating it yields CASSQRDPSMGNTEAFF.

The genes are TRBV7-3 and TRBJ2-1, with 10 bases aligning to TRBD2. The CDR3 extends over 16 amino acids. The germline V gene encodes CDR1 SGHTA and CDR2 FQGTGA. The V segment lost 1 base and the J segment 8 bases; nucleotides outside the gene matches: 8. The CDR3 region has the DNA TGTGCCAGCAGCTTAAGCCCTAGCGGGAGTCTCGATGAGCAGTTCTTC. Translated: CASSLSPSGSLDEQFF.

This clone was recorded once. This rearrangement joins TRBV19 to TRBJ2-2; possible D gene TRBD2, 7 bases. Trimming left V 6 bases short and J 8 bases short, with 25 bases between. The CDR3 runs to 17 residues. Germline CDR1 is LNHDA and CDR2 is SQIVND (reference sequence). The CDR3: CASSLTLGGLKMGELFF. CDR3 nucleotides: TGTGCCAGTAGCCTCACCCTCGGGGGGCTAAAAATGGGGGAGCTGTTTTTT.

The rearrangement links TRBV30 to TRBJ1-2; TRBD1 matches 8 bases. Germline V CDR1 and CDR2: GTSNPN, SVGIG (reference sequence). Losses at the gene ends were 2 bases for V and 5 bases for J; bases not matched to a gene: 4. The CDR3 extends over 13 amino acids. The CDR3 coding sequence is TGTGCCTGGAGTTCCACAGGGGGGTATGGCTACACCTTC. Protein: CAWSSTGGYGYTF.

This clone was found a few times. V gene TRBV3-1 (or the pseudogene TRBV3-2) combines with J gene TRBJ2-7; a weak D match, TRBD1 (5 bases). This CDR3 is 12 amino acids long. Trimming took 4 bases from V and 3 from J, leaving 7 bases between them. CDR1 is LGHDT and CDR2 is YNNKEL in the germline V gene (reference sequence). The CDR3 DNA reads TGTGCCAGCAGCCTAGGACACTACGAGCAGTACTTC. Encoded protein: CASSLGHYEQYF.

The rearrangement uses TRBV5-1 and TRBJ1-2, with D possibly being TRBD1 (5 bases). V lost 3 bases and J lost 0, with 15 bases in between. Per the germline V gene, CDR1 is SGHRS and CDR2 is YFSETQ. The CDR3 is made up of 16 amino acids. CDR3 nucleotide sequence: TGCGCCAGCAGCTCCGGGACCCTCTTCACTAACTATGGCTACACCTTC. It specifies CASSSGTLFTNYGYTF. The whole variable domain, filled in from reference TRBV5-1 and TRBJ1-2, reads KAGVTQTPRYLIKTRGQQVTLSCSPISGHRSVSWYQQTPGQGLQFLFEYFSETQRNKGNFPGRFSGRQFSNSRSEMNVSTLELGDSALYLCASSSGTLFTNYGYTFGSGTRLTVV.

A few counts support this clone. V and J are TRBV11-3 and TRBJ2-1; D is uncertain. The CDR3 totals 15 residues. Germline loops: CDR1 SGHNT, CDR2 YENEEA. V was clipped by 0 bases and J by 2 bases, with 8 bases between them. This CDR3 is CASSLEHSPYNEQFF. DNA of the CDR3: TGTGCCAGCAGCTTAGAACACAGTCCCTACAATGAGCAGTTCTTC.

The CDR3 reads CASKWQGGTEAFF. CDR3 in DNA: TGTGCCAGCAAGTGGCAGGGTGGCACTGAAGCTTTCTTT. The chain uses TRBV28 and TRBJ1-1, with D tentatively TRBD1 (5 bases). Germline V lookup: CDR1 MDHEN, CDR2 SYDVKM. This CDR3 has 13 residues. With 7 bases removed from V and 4 bases from J, the gap between germline ends came to 13 bases.

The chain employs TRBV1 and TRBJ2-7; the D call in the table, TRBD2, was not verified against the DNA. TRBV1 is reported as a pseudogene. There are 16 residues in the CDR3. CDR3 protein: CTSSQDRASGSYEQYV. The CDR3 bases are TGCACCAGCAGCCAAGATAGGGCTAGCGGGTCCTACGAGCAGTACGTC.

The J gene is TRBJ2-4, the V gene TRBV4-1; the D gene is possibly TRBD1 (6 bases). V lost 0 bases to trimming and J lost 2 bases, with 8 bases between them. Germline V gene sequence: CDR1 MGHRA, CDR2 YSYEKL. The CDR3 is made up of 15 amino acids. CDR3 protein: CASSQDQGTKNIQYF. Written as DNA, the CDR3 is TGCGCCAGCAGCCAAGATCAGGGGACCAAAAACATTCAGTACTTC.

The DNA of the CDR3 is TGTGCCAGTAGTAGGGACTCCGGGACAGGGTTCAATGAGCAGTTCTTC. It codes for CASSRDSGTGFNEQFF. J is TRBJ2-1 and V is TRBV19; 9 positions match TRBD1. This CDR3 comprises 16 residues. Germline lookup yields CDR1 LNHDA and CDR2 SQIVND (reference sequence). With 4 bases clipped from V and 6 bases from J, the junction kept 10 bases outside the gene matches.

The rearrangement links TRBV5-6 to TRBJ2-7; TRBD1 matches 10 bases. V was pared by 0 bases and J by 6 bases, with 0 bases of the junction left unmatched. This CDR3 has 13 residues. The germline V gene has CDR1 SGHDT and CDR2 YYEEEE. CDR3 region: CASSLGTGGEQYF. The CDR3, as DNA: TGTGCCAGCAGCTTGGGGACAGGGGGCGAGCAGTACTTC.

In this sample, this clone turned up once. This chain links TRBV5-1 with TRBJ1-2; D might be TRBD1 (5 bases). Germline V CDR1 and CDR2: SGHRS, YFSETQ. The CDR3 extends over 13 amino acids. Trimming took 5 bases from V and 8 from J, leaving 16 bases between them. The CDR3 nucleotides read TGCGCCAGCAGTATGGGGCCCGCCAACGGCTACACCTTC. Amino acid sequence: CASSMGPANGYTF.

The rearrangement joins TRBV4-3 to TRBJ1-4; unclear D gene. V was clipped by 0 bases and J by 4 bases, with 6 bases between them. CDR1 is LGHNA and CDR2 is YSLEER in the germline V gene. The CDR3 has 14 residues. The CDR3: CASSQERRNEKLFF. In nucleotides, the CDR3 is TGCGCCAGCAGCCAAGAGCGACGTAATGAAAAACTGTTTTTT.

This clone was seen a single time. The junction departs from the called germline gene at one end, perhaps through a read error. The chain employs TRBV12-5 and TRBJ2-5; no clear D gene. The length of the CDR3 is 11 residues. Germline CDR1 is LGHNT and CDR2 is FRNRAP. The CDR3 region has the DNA TGTGCTAGTGGCATGGACGGTTTTGGTGACTTC. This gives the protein CASGMDGFGDF.

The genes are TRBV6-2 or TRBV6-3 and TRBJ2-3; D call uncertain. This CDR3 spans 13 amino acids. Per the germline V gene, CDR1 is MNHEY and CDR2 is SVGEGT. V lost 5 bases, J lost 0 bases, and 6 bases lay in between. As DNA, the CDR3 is TGTGCCAGCAGTCATCCTAGCACAGATACGCAGTATTTT. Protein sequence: CASSHPSTDTQYF.

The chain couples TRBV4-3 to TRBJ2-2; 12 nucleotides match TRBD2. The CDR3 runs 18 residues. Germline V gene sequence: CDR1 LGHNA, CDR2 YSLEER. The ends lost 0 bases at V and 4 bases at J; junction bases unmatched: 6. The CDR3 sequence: CASSQELAGGWGTGELFF. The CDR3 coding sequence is TGCGCCAGCAGCCAAGAGCTAGCGGGAGGGTGGGGCACCGGGGAGCTGTTTTTT.

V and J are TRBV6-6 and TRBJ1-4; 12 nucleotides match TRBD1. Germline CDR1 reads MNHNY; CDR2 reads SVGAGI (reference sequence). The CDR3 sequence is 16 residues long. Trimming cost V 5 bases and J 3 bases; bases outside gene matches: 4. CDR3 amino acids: CASSQGQGAANEKLFF. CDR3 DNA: TGTGCCAGCAGTCAGGGACAGGGGGCGGCTAATGAAAAACTGTTTTTT.